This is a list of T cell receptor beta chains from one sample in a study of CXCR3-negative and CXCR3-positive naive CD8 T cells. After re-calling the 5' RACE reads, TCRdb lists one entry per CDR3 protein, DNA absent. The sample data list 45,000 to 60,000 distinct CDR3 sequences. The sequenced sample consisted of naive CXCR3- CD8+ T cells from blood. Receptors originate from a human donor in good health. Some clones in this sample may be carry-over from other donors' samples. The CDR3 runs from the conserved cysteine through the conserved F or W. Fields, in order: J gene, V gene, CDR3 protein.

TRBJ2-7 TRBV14 CASSHPESGPSYEQYF
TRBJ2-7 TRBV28 CASSSRTSRHEQYF
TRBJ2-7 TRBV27 CASSFSTSCEQYF
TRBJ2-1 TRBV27 CASSHNRVSDEQFF
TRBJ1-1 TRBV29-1 CSVPVSGNPGAEAFF
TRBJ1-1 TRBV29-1 CCAVPELGTEAFF
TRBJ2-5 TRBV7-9 CAGSLGGGKTQYF
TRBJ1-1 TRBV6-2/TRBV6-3 CASSYPFYVVEDTEAFF
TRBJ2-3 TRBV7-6 CASSLRGQSTDTQYF
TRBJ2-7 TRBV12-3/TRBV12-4 CASSSGHGNYEQYF
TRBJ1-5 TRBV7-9 CASSAALGTDFNQPQHF
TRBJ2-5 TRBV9 CASSVAAPQETQYF
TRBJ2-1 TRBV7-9 CASSLEASNEQFF
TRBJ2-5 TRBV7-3 CASSPTGQGYETQYF
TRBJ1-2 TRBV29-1 CSVRPSDYGYTF
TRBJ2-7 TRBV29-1 CSVAPSNYEQYF
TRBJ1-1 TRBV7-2 CASTGVKGGTEAFF
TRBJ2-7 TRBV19 CASSSLQGNEQYF
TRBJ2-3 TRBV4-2 CASSQGPNSGGDTDTQYF
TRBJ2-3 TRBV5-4 CASSLGWQPGTGYDTQYF
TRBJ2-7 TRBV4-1 CASSGTGLEQYF
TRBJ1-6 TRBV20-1 CSARGQVGWADSPLHF
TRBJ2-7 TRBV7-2 CASSLGVGGYEQYF
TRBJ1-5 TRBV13 CASSLSWQGGNQPQHF
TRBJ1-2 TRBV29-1 CSVEDIGYGYTF
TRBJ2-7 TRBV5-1 CASSWRPEGRDEQYF
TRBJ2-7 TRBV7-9 CASSQSGGQNSYEQYF
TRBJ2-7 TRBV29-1 CSVGPGFYEQYF
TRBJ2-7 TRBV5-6 CASSAAGTKKGEQYF
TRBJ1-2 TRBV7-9 CASSFSGPIYGYTF
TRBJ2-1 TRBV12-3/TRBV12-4 CASRPGYNEQFF
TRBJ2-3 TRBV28 CASSSVPQQGSDTQYF
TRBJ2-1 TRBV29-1 CSALGLAGDLTYNEQFF
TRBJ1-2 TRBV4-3 CASSQDGAGGVGLYGYTF
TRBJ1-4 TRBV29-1 CSVEQGVSEKLFF
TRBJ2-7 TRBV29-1 CSVELPQFSSYEQYF
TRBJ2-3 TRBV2 CASLAGGALTQYF
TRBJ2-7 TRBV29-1 CSVKTGSSYEQYF
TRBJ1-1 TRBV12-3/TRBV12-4 CASSWGQAENTEAFF
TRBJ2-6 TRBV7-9 CASSAAGQGPSGANVLTF
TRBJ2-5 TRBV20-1 CSAISPVYQETQYF
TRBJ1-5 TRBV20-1 CSAFTGYSNQPQHF